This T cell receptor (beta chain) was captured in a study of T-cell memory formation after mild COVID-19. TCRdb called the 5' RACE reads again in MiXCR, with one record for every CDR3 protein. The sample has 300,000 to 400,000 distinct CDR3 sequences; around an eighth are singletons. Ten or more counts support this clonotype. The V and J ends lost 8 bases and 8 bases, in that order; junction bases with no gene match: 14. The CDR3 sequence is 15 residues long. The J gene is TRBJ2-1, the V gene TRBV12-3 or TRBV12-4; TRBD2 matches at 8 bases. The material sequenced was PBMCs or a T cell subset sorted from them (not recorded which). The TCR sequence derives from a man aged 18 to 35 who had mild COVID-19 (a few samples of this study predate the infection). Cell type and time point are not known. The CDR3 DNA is TGTGCCAGCGGTCCCCGGGGGGGGGGTACATATGAGCAGTTCTTC. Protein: CASGPRGGGTYEQFF.